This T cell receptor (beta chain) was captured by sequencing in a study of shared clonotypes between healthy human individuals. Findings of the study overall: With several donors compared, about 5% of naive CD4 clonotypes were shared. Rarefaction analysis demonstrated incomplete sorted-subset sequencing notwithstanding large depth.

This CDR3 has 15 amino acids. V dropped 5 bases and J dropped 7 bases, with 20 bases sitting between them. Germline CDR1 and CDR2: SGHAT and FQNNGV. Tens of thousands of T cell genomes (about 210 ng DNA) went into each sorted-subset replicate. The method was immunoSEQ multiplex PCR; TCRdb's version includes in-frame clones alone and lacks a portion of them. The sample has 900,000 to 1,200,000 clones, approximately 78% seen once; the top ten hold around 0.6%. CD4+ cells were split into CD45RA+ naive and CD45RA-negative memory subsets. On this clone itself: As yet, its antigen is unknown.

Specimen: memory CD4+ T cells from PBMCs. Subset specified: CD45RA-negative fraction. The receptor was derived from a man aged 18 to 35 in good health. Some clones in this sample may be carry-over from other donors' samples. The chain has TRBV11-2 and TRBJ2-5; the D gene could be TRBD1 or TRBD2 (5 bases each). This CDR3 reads CASSPTRDPGGTQYF. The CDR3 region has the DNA TGTGCCAGCAGCCCCACCCGGGACCCCGGAGGGACCCAGTACTTC.